The entry that follows covers one T cell receptor (beta chain) sequence. Its antigen is still unknown. Base qualities are not recorded, but no much larger clone differs from it by a single base. Read against the paper, the sample's time point label means: baseline pretreatment blood. The treatment or condition label, as the study defines it: 15 Gy SBRT to primary tumor, nephrectomy 4 weeks later. Serial peripheral blood from radiation-treated patients was sampled at baseline, 2 weeks and 4 weeks after SBRT to track tumor-enriched clonotypes. Every patient's renal cell carcinoma showed clear cell pathology. The QIAamp DNA Blood Mini Kit (Qiagen) was used to prepare genomic DNA for TCR sequencing. Only samples passing all quality control checks were included in the analyses. The source of the sample is a study of radiation and T cells in renal cell carcinoma (dated by TCRdb to about 2020). Notes on the research overall: The samples were drawn from a clinical trial, where primary renal cell carcinomas were treated with 15 Gy of stereotactic body radiation therapy and then removed by nephrectomy 4 weeks afterward. Across all 53 samples, over 4,000,000 unique CDR3 nucleotide sequences encoding about 2.4 million unique CDR3 amino acid sequences were identified. A total of roughly 53 samples underwent TCR beta sequencing, made up of some 26 tumors and around 27 peripheral blood samples. Beyond this particular receptor, the publication reports: Because pretreatment tumor biopsies were not available, the study could not determine whether clonotypes were already present within the tumor at baseline. Because the trial had a single-armed design, the trial could not examine how radiation dose or scheduling affected the TCR repertoire. Tracking of blood repertoire dynamics stopped at approximately four weeks after treatment, with no follow-up past that point. In blood, the top tumor clonotypes increased between baseline and 2 weeks post-radiation and then shrank by 4 weeks, which suggests that tumor-resident clones expanded only transiently.

TCR beta libraries were generated from genomic DNA with the immunoSEQ kit, following the manufacturer's recommendations. To prepare the libraries, a first multiplex PCR with proprietary primers was run, followed by a second PCR that added unique barcodes, and a bead cleanup was done after each round. Each sample batch included a kit-provided positive control reaction and a negative control reaction. The final libraries underwent checking on an Agilent 4200 TapeStation D1000 ScreenTape, volumetric pooling, and quantification by qPCR. Sequencing was performed on an Illumina NextSeq500 using a MidOutput 150-cycle cartridge, with 156 Read1 cycles, 15 Index1 cycles, and the kit custom primers. The pooled library was loaded at 0.8 to 1 pM, with a 20% PhiX control spiked in. Concerning the study's data processing: The vendor-processed data were analyzed in R, and a clonotype was defined as all T cells that share the same CDR3 nucleotide sequence. In the clone abundance analyses, frequencies were normalized to the 10,000 most abundant clones in each sample. Before analysis, public T cell clones were removed, and these numbered fewer than six per sample on average. Tumor-enriched clonotypes and baseline blood-enriched clonotypes were defined as those with an abundance difference of at least 32-fold between compartments. A beta-binomial differential abundance model was used to identify clonotypes that were expanded or contracted between blood time points. Tumor-blood repertoire similarity was measured with the Baroni-Urbani and Buser coefficient, and group comparisons used two-tailed Wilcoxon tests in R. The table was pulled from immuneACCESS by TCRdb, which kept in-frame rearrangements only. Such tables lose some clones; where checked, under half of the loss comes from unresolved V genes, and the rest has no known cause. D and trimming were read from the DNA, whereas the V and J calls and clone size are those reported in that table. The sample table records 90,000 to 100,000 clones; 86% of these occur just once. Of the sample, roughly 8% is held by the ten largest clones.

The CDR3 measures 15 amino acids from cysteine to phenylalanine. Only the CDR3 part of the read is kept: 45 bases, read in frame from the first base. Taken from the germline V gene (reference sequence), the CDR1 and CDR2 loops are SGHKS and YYEKEE. Trimming at the junction amounts to 1 base on V and 4 bases on J, and the germline ends lie 12 bases apart. The TCR originated in a man between 45 and 60 years old with renal cell carcinoma. The input for sequencing was blood, taken from a patient whose treatment included radiotherapy and nephrectomy. The V gene is TRBV5-5 and the J gene is TRBJ1-3, with no D gene named confidently. At the DNA level, the sequence is TGTGCCAGCAGCTTGAATCCGGGTTCCGGAAACACCATATATTTT. It encodes CASSLNPGSGNTIYF.